A selection of T cell receptor beta chains follows, all from one sample in a study of blood T cell repertoires in COVID-19. Libraries were prepared by immunoSEQ multiplex PCR; TCRdb keeps only in-frame clonotypes and omits some of them. The table includes approximately 110,000 clones, approximately 69% detected once. The sequencing sample was made of peripheral blood. The receptor source for this set is a man older than 75 with acute or convalescent COVID-19. The conserved cysteine and the conserved F or W are not part of the CDR3 here.

v_gene,j_gene,CDR3aa
TRBV14,TRBJ2-7,ASSWGTGVYEQY
TRBV28,TRBJ2-5,ASSLSNFQETQY
TRBV3-1/TRBV3-2,TRBJ1-1,ASSPRDSNTEAF
TRBV9,TRBJ2-1,ASSSRPQGEQF
TRBV9,TRBJ1-1,ASSVTFNGGEAF
TRBV6-1,TRBJ1-1,ASTENTEAF
TRBV3-1/TRBV3-2,TRBJ1-4,ASSQTDRVGKLF
TRBV27,TRBJ1-6,ASGLGAESPLH
TRBV4-3,TRBJ2-7,ASSQVLRGQGPTVQY
TRBV29-1,TRBJ2-1,SGHRGKEQF
TRBV28,TRBJ1-2,ASLQVNYGYT
TRBV4-3,TRBJ2-3,ASSLGSGTGGDTQY
TRBV20-1,TRBJ2-7,SARDREKQY
TRBV27,TRBJ2-1,ASSVIAARTYNEQF
TRBV3-1/TRBV3-2,TRBJ1-4,ASSPEAYNEKLF
TRBV6-5,TRBJ2-7,ASSEDGAYEQY
TRBV5-1,TRBJ2-3,ASSSGQGTDTQY
TRBV19,TRBJ2-7,ASSPRLIYGYEQY
TRBV6-5,TRBJ1-1,ASRPRGNSAEAF
TRBV5-5,TRBJ2-5,ASSRSPGQQETQY
TRBV28,TRBJ2-2,ASSPGLAGAPTGELF
TRBV19,TRBJ2-7,ASSAVTGSSYEQY
TRBV5-5,TRBJ2-7,ASSFLAGFTYEQY
TRBV5-4,TRBJ1-1,ASTRQGLGDTEAF
TRBV15,TRBJ2-3,ATSRLAGVGTDTQY
TRBV27,TRBJ2-1,ASSLSAGEAYNEQF
TRBV5-4,TRBJ1-3,ASSPGGTARRNTIY
TRBV6-5,TRBJ2-6,ASSYAGPGANVLT
TRBV4-3,TRBJ2-5,ASSLKFRTSGQETQY
TRBV9,TRBJ2-5,ASSAPGDRETQY
TRBV21-1,TRBJ2-7,ASSFPATGQGPYEQY